This TCR beta chain was recovered during a study of T cells in Graves' hyperthyroidism and ophthalmopathy. Exclusion of patients followed from uncontrolled infection, other autoimmune disease, pregnancy or lactation. Diagnosis relied on clinical symptoms, serum thyroxine and TRAb, thyroid ultrasound and orbital computed tomography. Amplification yielded TCR beta CDR3 regions, with RNA transcripts as the source. TCR CDR3 regions were first amplified by RT-PCR with HTBI primers. Using its own MiXCR run on the multiplex PCR reads, TCRdb lists one record per CDR3 protein. The profile shows hundreds of thousands of distinct CDR3 sequences, under 15% of them singletons. V was trimmed by 0 bases and J by 0 bases, leaving 6 bases between them. Germline V gene data show CDR1 as LNHDA and CDR2 as SQIVND (reference sequence). The CDR3 spans 15 residues. Findings and limits, study-wide: Ophthalmopathy and stable hyperthyroidism were separated by a 13 V-J model. Blood samples included most of the expanded thyroid clonotypes exceeding 0.001.

This clonotype has at least ten counts. Antigen: not known. The receptor's source is a woman aged 40 to 55 with Graves' ophthalmopathy. Material for sequencing was blood. This chain links TRBV19 with TRBJ1-5; no reliable D call. DNA for the CDR3: TGTGCCAGTAGTATAGATGTGGGTAGCAATCAGCCCCAGCATTTT. Protein sequence: CASSIDVGSNQPQHF.